Listed below are T cell receptor beta chains from one sample, sequenced in a study of T cells after yellow fever vaccination. TCRdb used MiXCR to reprocess the 5' RACE reads, holding one entry per CDR3 protein. The table has about 300,000 distinct CDR3 sequences, around 6.8% seen once. Here the sequenced sample was PBMCs, taken 45 days after the first yellow fever vaccination. The receptors were sampled from a man in his late teens or twenties who received the YFV17D yellow fever vaccine. Each CDR3 is given with its conserved first and last residue. D genes are given only for firm matches. Where a row states a size, it is once, few, many or the class of an expanded clone; other rows omit it.

j_gene,d_gene,v_gene,abundance,CDR3aa,CDR3nt
TRBJ2-5,.,TRBV7-9,many,CASSLAAQETQYF,TGTGCCAGCAGTTTAGCCGCCCAAGAGACCCAGTACTTC
TRBJ2-2,TRBD1,TRBV29-1,few,CSVGWDREFRELFF,TGCAGCGTGGGGTGGGACAGGGAATTCCGGGAGCTGTTTTTT
TRBJ1-1,TRBD1,TRBV18,.,CASSPPGQGMNTEAFF,TGTGCCAGCTCGCCCCCGGGACAGGGGATGAACACTGAAGCTTTCTTT
TRBJ1-1,.,TRBV20-1,.,CSSREGSGFTEAFF,TGCAGTTCCCGCGAGGGTTCGGGGTTCACTGAAGCTTTCTTT
TRBJ1-2,.,TRBV21-1,.,CASSKGPADSYGYTF,TGTGCCAGCAGCAAAGGACCGGCGGACTCCTATGGCTACACCTTC
TRBJ2-6,.,TRBV5-4,.,CASSLKVGASGANVLTF,TGTGCCAGCAGTTTAAAGGTGGGGGCCTCTGGGGCCAACGTCCTGACTTTC
TRBJ1-2,.,TRBV3-1,few,CASSHEWSRVNGYTF,TGTGCCAGCAGCCATGAATGGTCGAGGGTAAATGGCTACACCTTC
TRBJ1-6,.,TRBV6-5,.,CASSYPFAYNSPLHF,TGTGCCAGCAGTTACCCGTTCGCCTATAATTCACCCCTCCACTTT
TRBJ1-5,.,TRBV4-1,many,CASSQGASANQPQHF,TGCGCCAGCAGCCAGGGGGCCAGCGCTAATCAGCCCCAGCATTTT
TRBJ2-7,.,TRBV6-5,few,CASSYYGTYEQYF,TGTGCCAGCAGTTACTACGGAACCTACGAGCAGTACTTC
TRBJ1-5,TRBD1,TRBV20-1,few,CSAPNSGTDYSNQPQHF,TGCAGTGCTCCTAATTCCGGGACAGATTATAGCAATCAGCCCCAGCATTTT
TRBJ2-1,.,TRBV18,few,CASSPASGSRLNEQFF,TGTGCCAGCTCACCGGCTTCCGGTTCCAGGTTGAATGAGCAGTTCTTC
TRBJ1-3,.,TRBV20-1,.,CSASGDQGAGNTIYF,TGCAGTGCTAGTGGGGACCAGGGTGCTGGAAACACCATATATTTT
TRBJ2-1,TRBD2,TRBV3-1,.,CASSPRPGLGYNEQFF,TGTGCCAGCAGCCCCCGACCGGGACTAGGGTACAATGAGCAGTTCTTC
TRBJ1-6,.,TRBV27,.,CTSSHKSSYNSPLHF,TGCACCAGCAGTCACAAGAGCTCCTATAATTCACCCCTCCACTTT
TRBJ2-2,.,TRBV24-1,few,CATSDRRGSTGELFF,TGTGCCACCAGTGACCGCCGGGGGAGCACCGGGGAGCTGTTTTTT
TRBJ1-2,.,TRBV27,.,CASSVLGDHGYTF,TGTGCCAGCAGCGTGTTGGGGGATCATGGCTACACCTTC
TRBJ1-2,.,TRBV30,.,CAWSQGWGGYTF,TGTGCCTGGTCGCAGGGCTGGGGCGGCTACACCTTC
TRBJ1-2,.,TRBV6-2/TRBV6-3,many,CASSSDGYYGYTF,TGTGCCAGCAGTTCCGACGGGTACTATGGCTACACCTTC
TRBJ2-5,TRBD1,TRBV12-3/TRBV12-4,few,CASSFYRGRQETQYF,TGTGCCAGCAGTTTCTACAGGGGGAGACAAGAGACCCAGTACTTC
TRBJ2-3,.,TRBV19,few,CASSPPGWHTQYF,TGTGCCAGTAGTCCGCCGGGCTGGCATACGCAGTATTTT
TRBJ2-3,.,TRBV28,many,CASSRIFGKDTQYF,TGTGCCAGCAGTAGGATTTTCGGGAAGGATACGCAGTATTTT
TRBJ2-5,TRBD2,TRBV6-5,few,CASRLAGGETQYF,TGTGCCAGCAGATTAGCGGGGGGTGAGACCCAGTACTTC
TRBJ2-1,.,TRBV5-1,many,CASSLGGVSYNEQFF,TGCGCCAGCAGCTTGGGGGGGGTTTCCTACAATGAGCAGTTCTTC
TRBJ2-5,TRBD1,TRBV7-2,many,CASRDRGKETQYF,TGTGCCAGCAGGGACAGGGGTAAAGAGACCCAGTACTTC
TRBJ1-2,TRBD1,TRBV7-9,many,CASSSRQGQDYGYTF,TGTGCCAGCAGCTCCCGACAGGGACAGGACTATGGCTACACCTTC
TRBJ1-2,.,TRBV7-2,many,CASSSEQTDYGYTF,TGTGCCAGCAGCTCCGAACAGACGGACTATGGCTACACCTTC
TRBJ2-3,TRBD2,TRBV12-3/TRBV12-4,many,CASSFGTRVTDTQYF,TGTGCCAGCAGTTTTGGGACTAGAGTCACAGATACGCAGTATTTT
TRBJ2-7,TRBD2,TRBV2,many,CASRTGLAGTYEQYF,TGTGCCAGCAGGACCGGACTAGCGGGGACCTACGAGCAGTACTTC
TRBJ2-3,.,TRBV18,many,CASSPVGPPITDTQYF,TGTGCCAGCTCACCAGTGGGACCCCCCATCACAGATACGCAGTATTTT
TRBJ2-5,TRBD1,TRBV24-1,.,CATSDPRTGTGEEETQYF,TGTGCCACCAGTGACCCTAGGACCGGGACAGGGGAGGAGGAGACCCAGTACTTC
TRBJ2-3,TRBD2,TRBV30,.,CAWRNLVSGGGTSTDTQYF,TGTGCCTGGAGGAATCTAGTCAGCGGGGGGGGAACTAGCACAGATACGCAGTATTTT
TRBJ2-7,TRBD1,TRBV5-1,many,CASSFGQGFYEQYF,TGCGCCAGCAGCTTTGGACAGGGGTTCTACGAGCAGTACTTC
TRBJ2-1,.,TRBV18,few,CASSPPGNEQFF,TGTGCCAGCTCACCGCCAGGGAATGAGCAGTTCTTC
TRBJ2-4,.,TRBV7-9,few,CASSLSQGAKNIQYF,TGTGCCAGCAGCTTATCTCAGGGGGCCAAAAACATTCAGTACTTC
TRBJ2-1,TRBD2,TRBV20-1,.,CSAYSGTSGGNEQFF,TGCAGTGCTTATAGCGGGACTAGCGGGGGCAATGAGCAGTTCTTC
TRBJ2-3,.,TRBV29-1,few,CSVELGNTDTQYF,TGCAGCGTTGAACTCGGAAACACAGATACGCAGTATTTT
TRBJ1-1,.,TRBV12-3/TRBV12-4,.,CANLPTRGEAFF,TGTGCCAACCTCCCAACTCGGGGTGAAGCTTTCTTT
TRBJ1-4,TRBD1,TRBV20-1,many,CSARDRQGGGYTEKLFF,TGCAGTGCTAGAGATAGACAGGGAGGGGGATATACAGAAAAACTGTTTTTT
TRBJ2-1,.,TRBV5-1,few,CASSLMDTYNEQFF,TGCGCCAGCAGCTTGATGGACACCTACAATGAGCAGTTCTTC
TRBJ2-3,TRBD2,TRBV13,few,CASSPRGALGGDTQYF,TGTGCCAGCAGCCCGCGGGGGGCCCTGGGTGGAGATACGCAGTATTTT
TRBJ2-5,.,TRBV12-3/TRBV12-4,.,CASSVSSSRIQETQYF,TGTGCCAGCAGTGTATCCTCTTCGCGGATCCAAGAGACCCAGTACTTC
TRBJ2-1,.,TRBV11-2,.,CASSTGPEQFF,TGTGCCAGCAGCACAGGACCCGAGCAGTTCTTC
TRBJ2-3,TRBD2,TRBV12-3/TRBV12-4,many,CASSWTSGDTQYF,TGTGCCAGCAGCTGGACTAGCGGCGATACGCAGTATTTT
TRBJ2-3,TRBD2,TRBV20-1,.,CSATGTSGRTDTQYF,TGCAGTGCTACCGGGACTAGCGGACGCACAGATACGCAGTATTTT
TRBJ2-1,.,TRBV28,.,CASSAGQIVNEQFF,TGTGCCAGCAGTGCGGGACAGATCGTTAATGAGCAGTTCTTC